The 22 T cell receptor beta chains listed next were all sequenced from one sample in a study of neurological immune-mediated disorders (dated by TCRdb to about 2019). Library preparation employed 5' RACE. Sequencing instrument: Illumina HiSeq 2500. TCRdb applied fastp at Q25 and MiXCR to the public reads, then kept only in-frame beta chains. Identical CDR3 protein sequences are pooled into one entry, listed with their most common genes and DNA. Counted in this sample were tens of thousands of distinct CDR3 sequences; 9.5% to 12% of them appeared once. The leading ten clones occupy about 2% of the sample. The material sequenced was PBMCs. The receptors were gathered from a man aged 55 to 70 in good health.

This clonotype was detected ten times or more. The V call is TRBV6-5, the J call TRBJ2-5, with a weak D call TRBD1 (6 bases). The V end was cut by 2 bases, the J end by 7 bases, with 14 bases between. Germline CDR1 and CDR2: MNHEY and SVGAGI. The CDR3 totals 14 residues. The CDR3 protein is CASSYRDTSGTQYF. CDR3 bases: TGTGCCAGCAGTTACCGGGACACCTCGGGGACCCAGTACTTC.

Ten or more counts support this clonotype. V is TRBV6-2 or TRBV6-3 and J is TRBJ2-7; 10 bases are a match to TRBD2. The germline V gene has CDR1 MNHEY and CDR2 SVGEGT. Losses at the gene ends were 5 bases for V and 0 bases for J; bases not matched to a gene: 10. The CDR3 totals 17 residues. The CDR3 DNA reads TGTGCCAGCAGTCTAGCGGGGGCCTCTTCCCTCTCCTACGAGCAGTACTTC. Encoded protein: CASSLAGASSLSYEQYF.

This clonotype was observed once. This rearrangement joins TRBV5-6 to TRBJ2-1; 14 bases are shared with TRBD2. The J call may be faulty, since TRBJ2-5 better matches the DNA end. Germline loops: CDR1 SGHDT, CDR2 YYEEEE. This CDR3 spans 17 amino acids. CDR3 sequence reads: CASSSLGLAGVRETQYF. The CDR3 coding sequence is TGTGCCAGCAGCTCTTTGGGACTAGCGGGGGTGCGAGAGACCCAGTACTTC.

V gene TRBV6-1 combines with J gene TRBJ2-3, with no clear D. Germline values: CDR1 MNHNS, CDR2 SASEGT. V was trimmed by 5 bases and J by 5 bases, leaving 8 bases between them. CDR3 size: 12 residues. CDR3 coding DNA: TGTGCCAGCAGTATGGTCCAAGATACGCAGTATTTT. It translates to CASSMVQDTQYF.

This clonotype was counted at least ten times. This sequence joins TRBV10-3 and TRBJ2-4; 11 bases are shared with TRBD2. The CDR3 has 16 amino acids. Germline CDR1 reads ENHRY; CDR2 reads SYGVKD. V trimming: 0 bases; J trimming: 11 bases; junction bases outside the gene matches: 9. The CDR3 region has the DNA TGTGCCATCAGTGAGTCGAAGCCTAGCGGGGGGCAGGTTCAGTACTTC. It encodes CAISESKPSGGQVQYF.

This clonotype was seen at least ten times. The rearrangement joins TRBV18 to TRBJ2-2; a weak D match, TRBD2 (5 bases). V lost 3 bases and J lost 4, with 15 bases in between. CDR3 length: 16 residues. The germline V gene has CDR1 KGHSH and CDR2 LQKENI. The CDR3 nucleotides read TGTGCCAGCTCACCCCCCGGCTTTGAGGGCACCGGGGAGCTGTTTTTT. It encodes CASSPPGFEGTGELFF.

This clonotype came up a few times. The genes are TRBV5-5 and TRBJ2-5, with 8 bases matching TRBD2. CDR3 length: 16 amino acids. Trimming at V came to 4 bases and at J to 1 base, leaving 9 bases not matched to a gene. Germline-derived CDR1 and CDR2 are SGHKS and YYEKEE (reference sequence). CDR3 nucleotides: TGTGCCAGCAGCCCGGTCTCGAGCGGGGGCCAAGAGACCCAGTACTTC. This codes for CASSPVSSGGQETQYF.

J is TRBJ2-1 and V is TRBV12-3 or TRBV12-4, with TRBD1 matching over 7 bases. Trimming cost V 3 bases and J 9 bases; bases outside gene matches: 5. The CDR3 loop spans 13 amino acids. The CDR3 bases are TGTGCCAGCAGTTTCCGACAGGGCAGTGAGCAGTTCTTC. Translating it yields CASSFRQGSEQFF.

This clonotype was counted ten times or more. The chain has TRBV7-2 and TRBJ2-7, with a weak D call TRBD2 (7 bases). In germline, CDR1 is SGHTA, CDR2 FQGNSA. CDR3 length: 14 amino acids. V lost 5 bases and J 2 bases, leaving 13 bases between the germline ends. In DNA form, the CDR3 reads TGTGCCAGCAGCCGTGCGGGGGCCCCCTACGAGCAGTACTTC. As protein: CASSRAGAPYEQYF.

This clonotype was seen at least ten times. The chain links TRBV28 to TRBJ1-1; unclear D gene. Germline V gene sequence: CDR1 MDHEN, CDR2 SYDVKM. The CDR3 is 14 amino acids. V was shortened by 3 bases and J by 2 bases, with 10 bases between the two germline ends. For the CDR3, the DNA is TGTGCCAGCAGTTTCTCCCGCCCCAACACTGAAGCTTTCTTT. Translated, it gives CASSFSRPNTEAFF.

In this sample, this clonotype turned up many times. The rearrangement uses TRBV20-1 and TRBJ2-1, with 12 bases lining up with TRBD1. The CDR3 has 15 amino acids. CDR1 and CDR2 (germline): DFQATT, SNEGSKA (reference sequence). The V gene end was trimmed by 6 bases and the J gene end by 7 bases; junction bases not matched to a gene: 10. In DNA, the CDR3 is TGCAGTGCCCCGGGGGGGACAGGGGGCTTGAATGAGCAGTTCTTC. It is translated as CSAPGGTGGLNEQFF.

This clonotype has a count of ten or more. The CDR3 loop is CASSQESPSGELFF. The CDR3 bases are TGTGCCAGCAGCCAAGAGAGCCCTAGCGGGGAGCTGTTTTTT. V usage is TRBV3-1 and J usage is TRBJ2-2, with D uncertain. Per the germline V gene, CDR1 is LGHDT and CDR2 is YNNKEL (reference sequence). This CDR3 comprises 14 residues. V lost 0 bases to trimming and J lost 7 bases, with 9 bases between them.

This clonotype was counted ten times or more. CDR3 DNA sequence: TGCGCCAGCAGCCAAGAGGCAGGGCTGGCCTACGAGCAGTACTTC. Translation gives CASSQEAGLAYEQYF. This chain uses TRBV4-3 with TRBJ2-7; possibly TRBD1 for D (5 bases). The germline V gene has CDR1 LGHNA and CDR2 YSLEER. Deletions cut 0 bases from V and 2 bases from J, with 11 bases between. This CDR3 contains 15 residues.

Ten or more counts support this clonotype. This chain uses TRBV7-2 with TRBJ2-1; D gene unclear. V was pared by 3 bases and J by 0 bases, with 6 bases between. This CDR3 comprises 14 residues. Per the germline V gene, CDR1 is SGHTA and CDR2 is FQGNSA. This CDR3 is CASSFVSSYNEQFF. The CDR3 region has the DNA TGTGCCAGCAGCTTCGTCAGCTCCTACAATGAGCAGTTCTTC. Filled out from reference TRBV7-2 and TRBJ2-1, the complete variable domain reads GAGVSQSPSNKVTEKGKDVELRCDPISGHTALYWYRQSLGQGLEFLIYFQGNSAPDKSGLPSDRFSAERTGGSVSTLTIQRTQQEDSAVYLCASSFVSSYNEQFFGPGTRLTVL.

With respect to this clonotype: A much bigger clone sits one base away, suggesting this may be a read error. V and J are TRBV20-1 and TRBJ1-5; D unclear. CDR3 length: 15 residues. Trimming took off 5 bases at V and 3 bases at J, with 17 bases between the two ends. Germline CDR1 reads DFQATT; CDR2 reads SNEGSKA (reference sequence). The CDR3 nucleotides read TGCAGTGCTGTAGATCGGGCCACTATCAATCAGCCCCAGCATTTT. Translated: CSAVDRATINQPQHF.

This clonotype has ten or more counts. The chain has TRBV7-2 and TRBJ2-3; TRBD2 matches at 11 bases. Germline CDR1 reads SGHTA; CDR2 reads FQGNSA. This CDR3 has 17 residues. Germline trimming cut 5 bases from V and 6 bases from J; bases unmatched to any gene: 13. CDR3 sequence (DNA): TGTGCCAGCAGCCCGTTAGCGGGGGGGCCCGAAAGCGATACGCAGTATTTT. It is translated as CASSPLAGGPESDTQYF.

V gene TRBV28 combines with J gene TRBJ2-7; 7 bases are a match to TRBD1. V trimming: 4 bases; J trimming: 5 bases; junction bases outside the gene matches: 2. Germline V gene lookup returns CDR1 MDHEN and CDR2 SYDVKM. The CDR3 extends over 12 amino acids. The chain's CDR3 is CASSSDRNEQYF. DNA of the CDR3: TGTGCCAGCAGTTCGGACAGGAACGAGCAGTACTTC. Full variable domain (rest looked up from reference TRBV28 and TRBJ2-7): DVKVTQSSRYLVKRTGEKVFLECVQDMDHENMFWYRQDPGLGLRLIYFSYDVKMKEKGDIPEGYSVSREKKERFSLILESASTNQTSMYLCASSSDRNEQYFGPGTRLTVT.

This clonotype was observed many times. The chain joins TRBV29-1 to TRBJ2-2; TRBD2 matches at 10 bases. Looked up from germline, CDR1 is SQVTM and CDR2 is ANQGSEA. The J segment lost 4 bases and the V segment lost 6 bases, leaving 8 bases of the junction unmatched. This CDR3 comprises 15 residues. The CDR3 region is CSVSGLAGVTGELFF. Written as DNA, the CDR3 is TGCAGCGTCTCGGGGCTAGCGGGAGTCACCGGGGAGCTGTTTTTT.

This clonotype showed up many times. The chain links TRBV28 to TRBJ2-2; D is perhaps TRBD2 (5 bases). The V end was cut by 3 bases, the J end by 1 base, with 9 bases between. The V gene's germline CDR1 is MDHEN and CDR2 SYDVKM. This CDR3 has 15 residues. The CDR3 region is CASSFSGENTGELFF. For the CDR3, the DNA is TGTGCCAGCAGTTTCTCCGGGGAGAACACCGGGGAGCTGTTTTTT.

In its sample, this clonotype was seen many times. V usage is TRBV20-1 and J usage is TRBJ2-1, with D possibly TRBD1 on 6 matching bases. This CDR3 has 14 amino acids. Trimming shortened V by 3 bases and J by 6 bases, and 15 bases separated the two germline ends. CDR1 and CDR2 (germline): DFQATT, SNEGSKA (reference sequence). The CDR3 is CSARTGLSSNEQFF. In DNA, the CDR3 is TGCAGTGCTAGGACAGGACTTTCTAGCAATGAGCAGTTCTTC.

In its sample, this clonotype was seen many times. The chain joins TRBV24-1 to TRBJ2-5; 10 bases agree with TRBD1. CDR3 length: 15 residues. The germline V gene has CDR1 KGHDR and CDR2 SFDVKD. Trimming took 4 bases from V and 5 from J; bases not matched to a gene: 6. This CDR3 reads CATSEKTGGIETQYF. The CDR3 region has the DNA TGTGCCACCAGTGAGAAGACAGGGGGCATTGAGACCCAGTACTTC.

This clonotype was recorded many times. This chain connects TRBV18 to TRBJ1-1; D unresolved. CDR1 and CDR2 from the germline V gene are KGHSH and LQKENI. Trimming left V 1 base short and J 6 bases short, with 9 bases between. The CDR3 totals 13 residues. The CDR3 protein is CASSPRAVPEAFF. CDR3 coding DNA: TGTGCCAGCTCACCACGGGCAGTACCTGAAGCTTTCTTT. Variable domain in full (rest from reference TRBV18 and TRBJ1-1): NAGVMQNPRHLVRRRGQEARLRCSPMKGHSHVYWYRQLPEEGLKFMVYLQKENIIDESGMPKERFSAEFPKEGPSILRIQQVVRGDSAAYFCASSPRAVPEAFFGQGTRLTVV.